This entry lists 15 T cell receptor beta chains sequenced from one sample in a study of blood T cell repertoires in COVID-19. Assay used: immunoSEQ multiplex PCR; TCRdb lists only in-frame clones, some missing. The repertoire consists of more than 200,000 clones, with about four fifths occurring once and the leading ten covering about 7.4%. Specimen: peripheral blood. The receptors were gathered from a woman between 50 and 59 years old with acute or convalescent COVID-19.

The rearrangement joins TRBV3-1 (or the pseudogene TRBV3-2) to TRBJ2-7, with D perhaps TRBD2 (6 bases). CDR1 and CDR2 (germline): LGHDT, YNNKEL (reference sequence). CDR3 length equals 13 residues. The V end lost 1 base, the J end lost 5 bases, and 9 bases lay between the germline ends. The CDR3 sequence: CASSQARGHEQYF. The CDR3 DNA is TGTGCCAGCAGCCAAGCGCGGGGCCACGAGCAGTACTTC.

The table lists this clone with a few counts. The identical CDR3 is also encoded by other nucleotide sequences in the sample. The chain combines TRBV28 with TRBJ1-2, with D possibly being TRBD1 (6 bases). Germline CDR1 and CDR2: MDHEN and SYDVKM. Trimming removed 2 bases at V and 4 bases at J, with 11 bases between. CDR3 length equals 14 residues. CDR3 nucleotides: TGTGCCAGCAGTTTAGGCAGGGGTGGCTATGGCTACACCTTC. This gives the protein CASSLGRGGYGYTF.

The V call is TRBV6-6, the J call TRBJ1-1, with D perhaps matching TRBD1 (5 bases). The germline V gene encodes CDR1 MNHNY and CDR2 SVGAGI (reference sequence). V was clipped by 2 bases and J by 11 bases, with 15 bases between them. CDR3 size: 13 residues. Here the CDR3 reads CASSYPQRGWAFF. The CDR3, as DNA: TGTGCCAGCAGTTACCCCCAAAGGGGTTGGGCTTTCTTT.

The chain joins TRBV7-9 to TRBJ2-5; unclear D gene. CDR1 and CDR2 from the germline V gene are SEHNR and FQNEAQ (reference sequence). Trimming shortened V by 5 bases and J by 3 bases, and 16 bases separated the two germline ends. The CDR3 totals 15 residues. CDR3 DNA: TGTGCCAGCAGCGTCAGTAGCAATTTGAAAGAGACCCAGTACTTC. Its protein product is CASSVSSNLKETQYF.

The chain uses TRBV9 and TRBJ2-7, with 8 nucleotides matching TRBD2. Unmatched junction bases numbered 15, after V lost 4 bases and J lost 6 bases. Germline-derived CDR1 and CDR2 are SGDLS and YYNGEE. The CDR3 totals 16 residues. The CDR3 region has the DNA TGTGCCAGCAGCCCCATGCCGGGACTAGGGGCGGGCGAGCAGTACTTC. It codes for CASSPMPGLGAGEQYF.

This rearrangement joins TRBV28 to TRBJ2-5, with TRBD1 identical over 7 bases. J was trimmed by 0 bases and V by 6 bases; bases with no gene match: 7. Germline lookup yields CDR1 MDHEN and CDR2 SYDVKM. This CDR3 comprises 15 residues. The CDR3 sequence: CASSTPRGHQETQYF. In DNA form, the CDR3 reads TGTGCCAGCAGCACTCCTAGGGGGCACCAAGAGACCCAGTACTTC. The full variable domain, with the rest looked up from reference TRBV28 and TRBJ2-5, is DVKVTQSSRYLVKRTGEKVFLECVQDMDHENMFWYRQDPGLGLRLIYFSYDVKMKEKGDIPEGYSVSREKKERFSLILESASTNQTSMYLCASSTPRGHQETQYFGPGTRLLVL.

CDR3 nucleotides: TGTGCCAGTAGTCTCAGGGATGGTTCACCCCTCCACTTT. This codes for CASSLRDGSPLHF. The chain combines TRBV19 with TRBJ1-6, with a possible D match to TRBD1 (5 bases). The ends were cut back, 5 bases at V and 9 bases at J, with 11 bases in the middle. Per germline, CDR1 LNHDA and CDR2 SQIVND (reference sequence). The CDR3 has 13 amino acids.

This chain links TRBV5-1 with TRBJ1-2, with TRBD1 matching over 7 bases. V trimming: 4 bases; J trimming: 13 bases; junction bases outside the gene matches: 10. The CDR3 consists of 12 residues. Per germline, CDR1 SGHRS and CDR2 YFSETQ. This CDR3 is CASSMAGTERTF. The CDR3 DNA follows: TGCGCCAGCAGCATGGCCGGGACAGAACGCACCTTC.

V usage is TRBV11-1 and J usage is TRBJ2-3; 7 bases are shared with TRBD1. CDR1 and CDR2 from the germline V gene are SGHAT and FQDESV (reference sequence). Trimming cost V 5 bases and J 5 bases; bases outside gene matches: 7. The CDR3 extends over 14 amino acids. The CDR3 region is CASSNPTGLDTQYF. Written as DNA, the CDR3 is TGTGCCAGCAGCAACCCGACAGGGTTAGATACGCAGTATTTT.

V gene TRBV24-1 combines with J gene TRBJ2-4, with 8 bases that match TRBD1. Germline CDR1 and CDR2: KGHDR and SFDVKD. The junction had 5 bases not matched to a gene; V was cut back by 2 bases and J by 0 bases. This CDR3 has 17 residues. The CDR3 is CATSDSGQGLAKNIQYF. CDR3 DNA: TGTGCCACCAGTGATTCCGGACAGGGACTAGCCAAAAACATTCAGTACTTC.

A few counts support this clone. The CDR3 bases are TGTGCCAGCAGCCTCGCGGGGGGGAGGGTTGGATACGAGCAGTACTTC. It codes for CASSLAGGRVGYEQYF. This chain joins TRBV7-2 and TRBJ2-7; the match to TRBD2 covers 9 bases. Germline V CDR1 and CDR2: SGHTA, FQGNSA. The CDR3 consists of 16 residues. Trimming took 5 bases from V and 4 from J; bases not matched to a gene: 12.

The J gene is TRBJ2-5, the V gene TRBV6-5; maybe TRBD2 (6 bases). Trimming left V 1 base short and J 3 bases short, with 15 bases between. This CDR3 is 16 amino acids long. Germline V gene lookup returns CDR1 MNHEY and CDR2 SVGAGI. The CDR3 is CASSYYSGSIKETQYF. The CDR3 DNA reads as TGTGCCAGCAGTTACTATAGCGGCTCTATCAAAGAGACCCAGTACTTC.

The chain uses TRBV7-2 and TRBJ2-3; 10 bases fit TRBD1. Germline assignment: CDR1 SGHTA and CDR2 FQGNSA. With 2 bases clipped from V and 3 bases from J, the junction kept 2 bases outside the gene matches. This CDR3 contains 15 residues. The CDR3 DNA is TGTGCCAGCAGCTTAAGGGACAGGGGTACAGATACGCAGTATTTT. Translated, it gives CASSLRDRGTDTQYF.

This sequence joins TRBV18 and TRBJ1-2; D ambiguous. Germline CDR1 reads KGHSH; CDR2 reads LQKENI. This CDR3 contains 14 residues. Trimming pared 1 base from V and 4 bases from J, leaving 10 bases between. The DNA for the CDR3 is TGTGCCAGCTCACCACAGGGTGAGGGCTATGGCTACACCTTC. This translates into CASSPQGEGYGYTF.

The gene calls are TRBV6-5 and TRBJ2-7; 11 bases fit TRBD1. The CDR3 spans 14 residues. CDR1 is MNHEY, CDR2 SVGAGI, per germline. Trimming at V came to 5 bases and at J to 5 bases, leaving 5 bases not matched to a gene. The CDR3 loop is CASSPGTGGNEQYF. CDR3 DNA: TGTGCCAGCAGTCCCGGGACAGGGGGTAACGAGCAGTACTTC.